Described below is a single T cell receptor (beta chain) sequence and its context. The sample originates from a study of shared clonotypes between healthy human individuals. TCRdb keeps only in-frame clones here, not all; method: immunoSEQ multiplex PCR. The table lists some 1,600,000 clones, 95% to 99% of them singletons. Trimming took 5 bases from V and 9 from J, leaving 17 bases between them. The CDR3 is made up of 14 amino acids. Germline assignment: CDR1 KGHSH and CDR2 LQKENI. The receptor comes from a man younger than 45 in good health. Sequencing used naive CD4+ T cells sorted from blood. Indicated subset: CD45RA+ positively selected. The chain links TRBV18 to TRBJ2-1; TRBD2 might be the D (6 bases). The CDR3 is CASSTGTQVGEQFF. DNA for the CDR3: TGTGCCAGCTCAACCGGGACTCAAGTAGGTGAGCAGTTCTTC.